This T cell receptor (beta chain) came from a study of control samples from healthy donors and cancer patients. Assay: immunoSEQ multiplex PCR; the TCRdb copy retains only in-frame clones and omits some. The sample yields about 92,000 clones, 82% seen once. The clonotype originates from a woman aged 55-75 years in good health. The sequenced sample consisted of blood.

CDR3 loop: CASSEALLASGTNNEQFF. For the CDR3, the DNA is TGTGCCAGCAGTGAAGCGCTTCTGGCTAGCGGGACTAACAATGAGCAGTTCTTC. V gene TRBV6-1 combines with J gene TRBJ2-1, with TRBD2 matching over 9 bases. The CDR3 sequence is 18 residues long. Trimming took 0 bases from V and 5 from J; bases not matched to a gene: 11. The germline V gene has CDR1 MNHNS and CDR2 SASEGT.